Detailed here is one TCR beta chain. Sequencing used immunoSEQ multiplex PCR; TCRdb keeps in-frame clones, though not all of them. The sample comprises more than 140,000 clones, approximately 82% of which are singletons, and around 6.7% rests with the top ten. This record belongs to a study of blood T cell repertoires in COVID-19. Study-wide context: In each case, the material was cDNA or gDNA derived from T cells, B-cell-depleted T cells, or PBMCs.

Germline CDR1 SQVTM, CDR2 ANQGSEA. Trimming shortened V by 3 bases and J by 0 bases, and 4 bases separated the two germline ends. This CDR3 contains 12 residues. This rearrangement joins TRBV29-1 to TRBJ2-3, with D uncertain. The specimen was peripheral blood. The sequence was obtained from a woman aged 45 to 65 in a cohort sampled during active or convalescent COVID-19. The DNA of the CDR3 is TGCAGCGTTGAGGCTAGCACAGATACGCAGTATTTT. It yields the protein CSVEASTDTQYF.